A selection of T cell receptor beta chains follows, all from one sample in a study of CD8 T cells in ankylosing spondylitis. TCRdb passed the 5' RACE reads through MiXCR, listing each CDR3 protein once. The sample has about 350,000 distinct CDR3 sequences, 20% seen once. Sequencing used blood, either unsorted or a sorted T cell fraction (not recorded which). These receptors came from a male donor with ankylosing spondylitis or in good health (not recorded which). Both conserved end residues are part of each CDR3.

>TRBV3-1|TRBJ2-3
CASSQMLASAPFTDTQYF
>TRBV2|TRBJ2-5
CASSELLYGSGHETQYF
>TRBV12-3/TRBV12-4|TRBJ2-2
CASSLSGIEGTGELFF
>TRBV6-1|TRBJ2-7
CASSDGLAGLIYEQYF
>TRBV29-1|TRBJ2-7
CSVESGGAYEQYF
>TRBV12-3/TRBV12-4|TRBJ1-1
CASTSGRVNTEAFF
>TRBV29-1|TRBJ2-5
CSVLEWGAGETQYF
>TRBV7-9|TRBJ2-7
CASSLGLAGDSQYF
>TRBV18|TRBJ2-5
CASSPPQGPSETQYF
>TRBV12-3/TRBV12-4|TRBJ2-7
CASSHDLGLVEYEQYF
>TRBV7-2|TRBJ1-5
CASSLGAASNQPQHF
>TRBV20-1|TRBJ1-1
CSARDYGHPSMGAFF
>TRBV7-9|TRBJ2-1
CASSLSQGHEQFF
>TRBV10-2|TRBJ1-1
CASSEAGVTSTEAFF
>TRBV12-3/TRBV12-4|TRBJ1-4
CASSRPASSRGLFF
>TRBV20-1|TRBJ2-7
CSAREALTYEQYF